Sequencing of this T cell receptor (beta chain) was carried out in a study of blood T cell repertoires in COVID-19. Study information: Some COVID-19 samples were acute and others convalescent; all came from the United States, Italy and Spain.

Participant ages covered roughly 18 to 89 years across about 25 US areas. Cohort placement rested on clinical history that participants reported themselves. Data came from immunoSEQ multiplex PCR; TCRdb stores just in-frame clones and leaves some out. The table shows 350,000 to 450,000 clones, with approximately 90% occurring only once. Germline V CDR1 and CDR2: MGHDK, SYGVNS. The CDR3 is made up of 14 amino acids. Trimming took 2 bases from V and 5 from J; bases not matched to a gene: 5. V usage is TRBV25-1 and J usage is TRBJ2-7; 8 positions agree with TRBD1. The receptor was isolated from a woman in her 40s who had been exposed to COVID-19. Sequencing was done on a sample of PBMCs or T cells enriched from blood (not recorded which). This CDR3 reads CASSEPGQVHEQYF. Written as DNA, the CDR3 is TGTGCCAGCAGTGAACCGGGACAGGTCCACGAGCAGTACTTC.